A selection of T cell receptor beta chains follows, all from one sample in a study of T cells in Graves' hyperthyroidism and ophthalmopathy. Each CDR3 protein gets one entry after TCRdb re-called the multiplex PCR reads with MiXCR. The data show 350,000 to 450,000 distinct CDR3 sequences, around an eighth seen once. The sequencing sample was made of blood. Receptors originate from a man aged 45 to 65 with Graves' ophthalmopathy. Both conserved end residues are part of each CDR3. Each record gives: V gene, J gene, CDR3 protein.

V: TRBV5-6; J: TRBJ1-1; CDR3: CASKRTRNTEAFF
V: TRBV10-3; J: TRBJ2-1; CDR3: CAISDGTGNEQFF
V: TRBV11-2; J: TRBJ2-7; CDR3: CASSLGLGRGSEQYF
V: TRBV15; J: TRBJ2-7; CDR3: CATSRDLLTGYEQYF
V: TRBV5-8; J: TRBJ2-5; CDR3: CASSPPGGGETQYF
V: TRBV3-1; J: TRBJ2-2; CDR3: CASSQGTTGELFF
V: TRBV7-9; J: TRBJ2-3; CDR3: CASSLGLVPYF
V: TRBV7-9; J: TRBJ2-3; CDR3: CASDEQRTDTQYF
V: TRBV6-1; J: TRBJ2-3; CDR3: CASRSGGLADTQYF
V: TRBV5-1; J: TRBJ2-7; CDR3: CASISQGGEQYF
V: TRBV5-8; J: TRBJ1-4; CDR3: CASSPGQGTTNEKLFF
V: TRBV30; J: TRBJ2-3; CDR3: CAWRLTARPGSTDTQYF
V: TRBV3-1; J: TRBJ2-1; CDR3: CASSRGTSGRTRDNEQFF
V: TRBV15; J: TRBJ2-5; CDR3: CATSRDRGQETQYF